The 31 T cell receptor beta chains reported below all come from one sample, sequenced in a study of cytomegalovirus exposure and HLA in healthy donors. Primers for the PCR totalled 60 Vbeta and 13 Jbeta. Only in-frame clones appear in the TCRdb table, and some are missing; sequencing was by immunoSEQ multiplex PCR. The data show 90,000 to 100,000 clones, 69% seen once. Input material: PBMCs. The receptors originated from a female donor in good health and CMV-seronegative.

The J gene is TRBJ1-5, the V gene TRBV7-9; the match to TRBD1 covers 7 bases. Germline V gene lookup returns CDR1 SEHNR and CDR2 FQNEAQ (reference sequence). The CDR3 is made up of 12 amino acids. V lost 5 bases, J lost 8 bases, and 3 bases stayed unmatched. This chain's CDR3 is CASSPQGEPQHF. The CDR3, as DNA: TGTGCCAGCAGCCCCCAGGGGGAGCCCCAGCATTTT.

The chain joins TRBV5-4 to TRBJ1-2, with 7 bases matching TRBD1. The germline V gene encodes CDR1 SGHNT and CDR2 YYREEE (reference sequence). The CDR3 loop spans 14 amino acids. Germline trimming cut 5 bases from V and 8 bases from J; bases unmatched to any gene: 12. The DNA for the CDR3 is TGTGCCAGCAGACCGACAGGGATTTTGGGCGGCTACACCTTC. Its translation is CASRPTGILGGYTF.

J is TRBJ2-3 and V is TRBV9; tentatively, D is TRBD2 (6 bases). This CDR3 spans 15 amino acids. From germline, CDR1 is SGDLS and CDR2 YYNGEE. V was cut by 2 bases and J by 0 bases, with 10 bases left in between. This chain's CDR3 is CASSVGLGSTDTQYF. For the CDR3, the DNA is TGTGCCAGCAGCGTGGGACTGGGTAGCACAGATACGCAGTATTTT.

The V and J genes are TRBV6-5 and TRBJ1-4; TRBD1 might be the D (5 bases). Germline V CDR1 and CDR2: MNHEY, SVGAGI. This CDR3 is 14 amino acids long. Between the trimmed V and J ends, which lost 8 bases and 0 bases, there was a span of 10 bases. CDR3 sequence: CASSPDTTNEKLFF. The DNA of the CDR3 is TGTGCCAGCTCTCCGGACACAACTAATGAAAAACTGTTTTTT.

This clone was counted once. The rearrangement joins TRBV5-1 to TRBJ1-2; no reliable D call. The germline V gene has CDR1 SGHRS and CDR2 YFSETQ. The length of the CDR3 is 14 residues. Trimming removed 0 bases at V and 8 bases at J, with 14 bases between. The chain's CDR3 is CASSLVPATGGYTF. The CDR3 DNA reads as TGCGCCAGCAGCTTGGTCCCGGCTACGGGGGGCTACACCTTC.

On this clone itself: The junction departs from germline at one end; a sequencing error may be responsible. The chain combines TRBV7-9 with TRBJ1-1, with 7 bases aligning to TRBD1. The CDR3 contains 18 residues. CDR1 is SEHNR and CDR2 is FQNEAQ in the germline V gene (reference sequence). CDR3 nucleotide sequence: TGTGCCATCAGCTCAACAACAGGGGAGCGGGCGTTGAACACTGAAGCTTTCTTT. It translates to CAISSTTGERALNTEAFF.

The V and J genes are TRBV28 and TRBJ2-2; D perhaps matches TRBD2 (5 bases). From germline, CDR1 is MDHEN and CDR2 SYDVKM. The CDR3 is 15 residues long. The V gene lost 4 bases and the J gene lost 6 bases, with 15 bases spanning the gap. The CDR3 protein is CASSYRGAFPGELFF. The CDR3 DNA is TGTGCCAGCAGTTATCGGGGTGCCTTTCCCGGGGAGCTGTTTTTT.

The chain links TRBV7-2 to TRBJ2-5, with D perhaps matching TRBD2 (6 bases). The CDR3 extends over 14 amino acids. CDR1 and CDR2 (germline): SGHTA, FQGNSA. V gave up 4 bases and J gave up 3 bases, with 12 bases separating them. The CDR3 DNA is TGTGCCAGCAGCTCAGGAGGGGTCAAAGAGACCCAGTACTTC. Translation: CASSSGGVKETQYF.

The rearrangement uses TRBV7-9 and TRBJ2-1; TRBD2 is a possible D gene (6 bases). Germline assignment: CDR1 SEHNR and CDR2 FQNEAQ (reference sequence). Trimming pared 1 base from V and 10 bases from J, leaving 11 bases between. The CDR3 covers 13 residues. The CDR3 DNA reads as TGTGCCAGCAGCTTAGTATCGGGACTGGAGCAGTTCTTC. Translating gives CASSLVSGLEQFF.

This sequence joins TRBV18 and TRBJ2-3, with 13 bases lining up with TRBD2. Germline V gives CDR1 KGHSH, CDR2 LQKENI. The CDR3 loop spans 16 amino acids. V gave up 7 bases and J gave up 6 bases; unmatched junction bases: 10. The CDR3 nucleotides read TGTGCCAGCTATACCGGGACTAGCGGGGCGGCGGATACGCAGTATTTT. It specifies CASYTGTSGAADTQYF. Full variable domain (rest looked up from reference TRBV18 and TRBJ2-3): NAGVMQNPRHLVRRRGQEARLRCSPMKGHSHVYWYRQLPEEGLKFMVYLQKENIIDESGMPKERFSAEFPKEGPSILRIQQVVRGDSAAYFCASYTGTSGAADTQYFGPGTRLTVL.

The rearrangement uses TRBV4-3 and TRBJ2-1; weak D call: TRBD2 (7 bases). Trimming removed 4 bases at V and 8 bases at J, with 18 bases between. CDR3 length: 15 amino acids. The germline CDR1 and CDR2 sequences are LGHNA and YSLEER. The CDR3 spells CASSLGGGRMDEQFF. The CDR3 nucleotides read TGCGCCAGCAGCCTAGGGGGGGGCAGGATGGATGAGCAGTTCTTC.

This chain joins TRBV12-5 and TRBJ1-1; the match to TRBD1 covers 7 bases. Germline CDR1 reads LGHNT; CDR2 reads FRNRAP. The ends lost 6 bases at V and 0 bases at J; junction bases unmatched: 1. The CDR3 covers 13 residues. The CDR3 nucleotides are TGTGCTAGTGGGGGACAGTTGAACACTGAAGCTTTCTTT. Its translation: CASGGQLNTEAFF.

V gene TRBV27 combines with J gene TRBJ1-4; maybe TRBD1 (5 bases). Between the trimmed V and J ends, which lost 8 bases and 11 bases, there was a span of 15 bases. The germline V gene has CDR1 MNHEY and CDR2 SMNVEV (reference sequence). There are 12 residues in the CDR3. CDR3 sequence reads: CASRGYRGKLFF. The DNA of the CDR3 is TGTGCCAGCCGGGGATACCGGGGGAAACTGTTTTTT.

This chain connects TRBV6-5 to TRBJ2-1, with unresolved D. Trimming shortened V by 6 bases and J by 7 bases, and 10 bases separated the two germline ends. This CDR3 is 12 amino acids long. Germline-derived CDR1 and CDR2 are MNHEY and SVGAGI. The CDR3 DNA sequence: TGTGCCAGCAGGCGAGCTGGTAATGAGCAGTTCTTC. Encoded protein: CASRRAGNEQFF.

J is TRBJ1-5 and V is TRBV10-3; D gene ambiguous. The V end was cut by 2 bases, the J end by 3 bases, with 11 bases between. The germline V gene encodes CDR1 ENHRY and CDR2 SYGVKD. The CDR3 contains 15 residues. CDR3 residues: CAISESSASNQPQHF. The DNA of the CDR3 is TGTGCCATCAGTGAGAGTTCAGCGTCCAATCAGCCCCAGCATTTT.

The chain recombines TRBV27 with TRBJ2-7, with 9 nucleotides matching TRBD1. The CDR3 contains 16 residues. Germline loops: CDR1 MNHEY, CDR2 SMNVEV (reference sequence). The junction had 8 bases not matched to a gene; V was cut back by 5 bases and J by 0 bases. The CDR3 region is CASSPTGTGSSYEQYF. For the CDR3, the DNA is TGTGCCAGCAGTCCAACCGGGACAGGGAGCTCCTACGAGCAGTACTTC.

V gene TRBV27 combines with J gene TRBJ2-1; a possible D gene is TRBD1 (6 bases). CDR1 MNHEY and CDR2 SMNVEV come from the germline V gene (reference sequence). V was cut by 4 bases and J by 10 bases, with 14 bases left in between. CDR3 length: 13 residues. The CDR3 sequence is CASSSLTDREQFF. The CDR3 coding sequence is TGTGCCAGCAGTTCATTAACCGACAGGGAGCAGTTCTTC.

This sequence joins TRBV4-3 and TRBJ2-1, with a tentative D call TRBD2 (6 bases). The CDR3 has 15 residues. Between the trimmed V and J ends, which lost 4 bases and 4 bases, there was a span of 14 bases. Germline CDR1 and CDR2: LGHNA and YSLEER. DNA for the CDR3: TGCGCCAGCAGCCCCGAGGCTAGCGAGTACAATGAGCAGTTCTTC. It translates to CASSPEASEYNEQFF.

This chain connects TRBV14 to TRBJ1-2; weak D call: TRBD1 (6 bases). Trimming stripped 2 bases from V and 5 bases from J, with 9 bases between. Germline V CDR1 and CDR2: SGHDN, FVKESK. The CDR3 consists of 13 residues. The CDR3 nucleotides are TGTGCCAGCAGCCAAATGGACAGTTATGGCTACACCTTC. This gives the protein CASSQMDSYGYTF.

The V and J genes are TRBV6-1 and TRBJ2-3; D perhaps matches TRBD2 (6 bases). The germline CDR1 and CDR2 sequences are MNHNS and SASEGT. V lost 6 bases and J 1 base, leaving 14 bases between the germline ends. This CDR3 contains 15 residues. CDR3 bases: TGTGCCAGCAGCTTCGGGGGAGAGGGCACAGATACGCAGTATTTT. Translated: CASSFGGEGTDTQYF.

The chain couples TRBV19 to TRBJ1-4, with a possible D match to TRBD1 (6 bases). Germline CDR1 LNHDA, CDR2 SQIVND (reference sequence). The CDR3 has 14 amino acids. Trimming took off 6 bases at V and 4 bases at J, with 12 bases between the two ends. The CDR3, as DNA: TGTGCCAGTAGGGCAGACAGGTATAATGAAAAACTGTTTTTT. It yields the protein CASRADRYNEKLFF.

The rearrangement joins TRBV4-3 to TRBJ2-3; TRBD2 agrees at 8 bases. Germline lookup yields CDR1 LGHNA and CDR2 YSLEER. CDR3 length: 15 amino acids. V was clipped by 4 bases and J by 6 bases; unmatched bases: 9. The CDR3 region is CASSRGRGGLDTQYF. The CDR3 DNA follows: TGCGCCAGCAGCCGGGGACGGGGGGGGTTGGATACGCAGTATTTT.

The chain uses TRBV19 and TRBJ1-1; 9 bases fit TRBD1. The V segment lost 9 bases and the J segment 5 bases; nucleotides outside the gene matches: 4. The CDR3 is 12 residues long. The germline CDR1 and CDR2 sequences are LNHDA and SQIVND (reference sequence). CDR3: CARTGGRTEAFF. The CDR3 nucleotides read TGTGCCAGAACAGGGGGCAGGACTGAAGCTTTCTTT.

The chain employs TRBV6-6 and TRBJ2-7; TRBD1 matches 10 bases. The CDR3 contains 15 residues. Germline V gene sequence: CDR1 MNHNY, CDR2 SVGAGI (reference sequence). V trimming: 4 bases; J trimming: 4 bases; junction bases outside the gene matches: 7. CDR3 residues: CASSSGQGIRYEQYF. The CDR3 DNA reads TGTGCCAGCAGTTCGGGACAGGGGATCAGATACGAGCAGTACTTC.

V is TRBV15 and J is TRBJ1-1; 8 positions match TRBD1. The CDR3 covers 16 residues. The germline gives CDR1 LNHNV, CDR2 YYDKDF (reference sequence). V lost 3 bases, J lost 4 bases, and 10 bases stayed unmatched. As DNA, the CDR3 is TGTGCCACCAGCAGGCCTCGGACAGGGATGGGCACTGAAGCTTTCTTT. Encoded protein: CATSRPRTGMGTEAFF.

This chain connects TRBV5-1 to TRBJ2-3; 12 bases fit TRBD2. V dropped 6 bases and J dropped 1; count of bases not matched to a gene: 3. The CDR3 runs 15 residues. Germline-derived CDR1 and CDR2 are SGHRS and YFSETQ. The CDR3 sequence is CASTRLAGGTDTQYF. The CDR3 DNA follows: TGCGCCAGCACCAGACTAGCGGGGGGCACAGATACGCAGTATTTT.

The rearrangement joins TRBV5-1 to TRBJ2-1, with D perhaps matching TRBD2 (7 bases). CDR1 and CDR2 from the germline V gene are SGHRS and YFSETQ. The CDR3 consists of 18 residues. V lost 3 bases and J lost 2, with 21 bases in between. The CDR3 reads CASSSPMGGQGTYNEQFF. As DNA, the CDR3 is TGCGCCAGCAGCTCACCCATGGGGGGGCAGGGCACCTACAATGAGCAGTTCTTC.

The chain joins TRBV7-8 to TRBJ2-7; 9 nucleotides agree with TRBD2. The CDR3 contains 15 residues. The V segment lost 5 bases and the J segment 3 bases; nucleotides outside the gene matches: 8. The V gene's germline CDR1 is SGHVS and CDR2 FQNEAQ. In DNA, the CDR3 is TGTGCCAGCAGCCTTGCCGAGACTAGCGGCTACGAGCAGTACTTC. This encodes CASSLAETSGYEQYF.

V is TRBV5-6 and J is TRBJ1-6; TRBD1 aligns across 10 bases. Trimming removed 4 bases from V and 10 bases from J; junction bases left unmatched: 8. The CDR3 spans 15 residues. The germline CDR1 and CDR2 sequences are SGHDT and YYEEEE. The CDR3 sequence is CASSGGTGVNSPLHF. The DNA of the CDR3 is TGTGCCAGCAGCGGGGGGACAGGGGTAAACTCACCCCTCCACTTT.

This clone occurred many times. This chain joins TRBV5-4 and TRBJ2-1; D remains unclear. The CDR3 runs to 15 residues. Germline assignment: CDR1 SGHNT and CDR2 YYREEE (reference sequence). V dropped 1 base and J dropped 7 bases, with 15 bases sitting between them. This CDR3 reads CASSLTASSENEQFF. The DNA for the CDR3 is TGTGCCAGCAGCTTGACGGCTAGTAGTGAGAATGAGCAGTTCTTC.

The table lists this clone with a count of one. The rearrangement links TRBV11-2 to TRBJ1-6; 10 bases map to TRBD1. V was pared by 5 bases and J by 12 bases, with 7 bases of the junction left unmatched. CDR1 is SGHAT and CDR2 is FQNNGV in the germline V gene. The CDR3 spans 14 residues. DNA for the CDR3: TGTGCCAGCAGCCAAGGGACAGGGGAAGAACCCCTCCACTTT. It translates to CASSQGTGEEPLHF.